Listed below are T cell receptor beta chains from one sample, sequenced in a study of cytomegalovirus exposure and HLA in healthy donors. Measured with immunoSEQ multiplex PCR; TCRdb has only the in-frame clones, and not every one. Of approximately 100,000 clones listed, 76% are singletons. Sequencing was performed on PBMCs. Receptors originate from a woman aged 35 to 49 in good health and CMV-seropositive. Each CDR3 is given with its conserved first and last residue. D genes are given only for firm matches. The listing skips clone size in some rows; elsewhere it reads once, few, many or a size class.

V gene	D gene	J gene	clone size	CDR3 DNA	CDR3 protein
TRBV7-8	TRBD1	TRBJ1-2	NA	TGTGCCAGCAGCAACCGACAGGGAGTAGGCTACACCTTC	CASSNRQGVGYTF
TRBV6-5	NA	TRBJ1-2	NA	TGTGCCAGCAGAGAGGCCTATGGCTACACCTTC	CASREAYGYTF
TRBV5-1	NA	TRBJ2-5	once	TGCGCCAGCAGCTTAGTGGCCGTGGAGACCCAGTACTTC	CASSLVAVETQYF
TRBV30	NA	TRBJ1-4	NA	TGTGCCTGGAGTGTACGAGGGACTCCAGGCGAAAAACTGTTTTTT	CAWSVRGTPGEKLFF
TRBV5-1	TRBD2	TRBJ2-5	few	TGCGCCAGCAGCTCCGGGACTAGCGGGCTACAAGAGACCCAGTACTTC	CASSSGTSGLQETQYF
TRBV6-1	TRBD1	TRBJ1-5	NA	TGTGCCAGCAGTGTGGACAGGGTGCCCAATCAGCCCCAGCATTTT	CASSVDRVPNQPQHF
TRBV29-1	NA	TRBJ1-2	few	TGCAGCGTTGGATCAGATACCTATGGCTACACCTTC	CSVGSDTYGYTF
TRBV5-6	NA	TRBJ2-1	NA	TGTGCCAGCAGCCGTCCCCTAGAAACCTACAATGAGCAGTTCTTC	CASSRPLETYNEQFF
TRBV6-1	NA	TRBJ1-1	once	TGTGCCAGCAGTGGGGGTTGGGGGGGGAACACTGAAGCTTTCTTT	CASSGGWGGNTEAFF
TRBV5-1	NA	TRBJ2-7	NA	TGCGCCAGCAGCTTGGGACAGGGAGGATACGAGCAGTACTTC	CASSLGQGGYEQYF
TRBV5-4	NA	TRBJ1-2	NA	TGTGCCAGCAGCTATTTTCGGGGGGCAGAGGGGAACTATGGCTACACCTTC	CASSYFRGAEGNYGYTF
TRBV6-5	NA	TRBJ2-5	NA	TGTGCCAGCAGTTACTCGTCGGGACTGCTTCGAGAGACCCAGTACTTC	CASSYSSGLLRETQYF
TRBV12-5	TRBD1	TRBJ1-1	NA	TGTGCTAGTGGTTTGGTACTAGGACAGGGAGGAAAGATGAACACTGAAGCTTTCTTT	CASGLVLGQGGKMNTEAFF
TRBV5-1	TRBD1	TRBJ2-2	once	TGCGCCAGCAGCTTAGGTTACAGGGGGACCGGGGAGCTGTTTTTT	CASSLGYRGTGELFF
TRBV7-9	TRBD1	TRBJ2-1	NA	TGTGCCAGCAGCTTAGGGTTAAGGGGGCCCTCCTACAATGAGCAGTTCTTC	CASSLGLRGPSYNEQFF
TRBV12-5	NA	TRBJ1-1	few	TGTGCTAGTGGTTTGGCCCCGCGGGGCCTTTTTCGGGAGAAGAACACTGAAGCTTTCTTT	CASGLAPRGLFREKNTEAFF
TRBV7-2	TRBD1	TRBJ1-1	once	TGTGCCAGCAGCTTAGACAGGGGGAGTGTAGCTTTCTTT	CASSLDRGSVAFF